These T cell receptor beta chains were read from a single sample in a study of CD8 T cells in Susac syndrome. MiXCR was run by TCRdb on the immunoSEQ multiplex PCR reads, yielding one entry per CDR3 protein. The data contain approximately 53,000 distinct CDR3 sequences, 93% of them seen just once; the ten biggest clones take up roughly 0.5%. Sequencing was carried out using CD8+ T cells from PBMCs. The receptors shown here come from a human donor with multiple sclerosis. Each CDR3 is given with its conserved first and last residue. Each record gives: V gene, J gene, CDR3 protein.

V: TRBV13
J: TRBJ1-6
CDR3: CASTLGWNSPLHF

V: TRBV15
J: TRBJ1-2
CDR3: CATSSRPPDSSRGYTF

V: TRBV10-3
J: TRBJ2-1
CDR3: CAISAEGSRYNEQFF

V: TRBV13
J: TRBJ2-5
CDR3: CASSSEYQETQYF

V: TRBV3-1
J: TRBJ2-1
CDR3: CASSLSSGGLAYNEQFF

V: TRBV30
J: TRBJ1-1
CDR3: CASQGADTEAFF

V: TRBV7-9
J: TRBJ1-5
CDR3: CASSSPGQGAGQPQHF

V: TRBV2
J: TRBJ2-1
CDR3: CASSSPSGGGYNEQFF

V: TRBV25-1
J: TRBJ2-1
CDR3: CASSEEEYGREQFF

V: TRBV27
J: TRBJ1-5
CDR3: CASREQNQPQHF

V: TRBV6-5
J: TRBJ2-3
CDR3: CASSYSTGGRDTQYF

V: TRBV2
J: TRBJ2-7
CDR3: CASSLGQGVDEQYF

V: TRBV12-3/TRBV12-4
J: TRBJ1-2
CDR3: CASTTGMAGYGYTF

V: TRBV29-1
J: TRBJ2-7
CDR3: CSVEGREEEQYF

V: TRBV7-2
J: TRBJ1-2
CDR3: CASSLEHRANYGYTF

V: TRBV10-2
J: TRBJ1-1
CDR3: CASGRTNTEAFF

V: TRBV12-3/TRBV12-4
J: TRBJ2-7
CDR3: CASREGKTGVYEQYF

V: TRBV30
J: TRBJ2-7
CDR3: CASTGLPSYEQYF

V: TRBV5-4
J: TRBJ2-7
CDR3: CASSFRTGTYEQYF

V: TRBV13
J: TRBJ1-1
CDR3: CASSLKVGTEAFF

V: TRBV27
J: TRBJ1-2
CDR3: CASSLSAGGFYGYTF

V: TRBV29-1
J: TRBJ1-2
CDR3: CSAVVAPSRQGFYGYTF

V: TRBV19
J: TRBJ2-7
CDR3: CASSSGGAYEQYF

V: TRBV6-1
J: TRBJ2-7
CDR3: CASSEAGSYSYEQYF

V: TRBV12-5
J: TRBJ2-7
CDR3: CASAEPAVFYEQYF

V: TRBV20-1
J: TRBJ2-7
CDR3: CSAGYTPQYF

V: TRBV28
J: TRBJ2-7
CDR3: CASSLRNRPYEQYF

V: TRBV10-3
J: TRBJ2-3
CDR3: CAISEPPEGLARTDTQYF

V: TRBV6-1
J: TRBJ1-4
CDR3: CASSRRTGQFLEKLFF

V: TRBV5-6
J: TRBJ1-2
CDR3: CASSLSTRGPYGYTF

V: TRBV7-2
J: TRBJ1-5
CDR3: CASSLGLGHPGNQPQHF

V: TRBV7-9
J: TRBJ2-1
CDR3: CASSPGRHEQFF

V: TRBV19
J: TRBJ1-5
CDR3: CASTFKSGSNQPQHF

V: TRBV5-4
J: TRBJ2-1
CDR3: CASSSGQGVGEQFF

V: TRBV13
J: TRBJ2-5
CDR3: CASSDREEETQYF

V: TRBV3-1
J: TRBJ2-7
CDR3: CASSPRGGRRRNEQYF

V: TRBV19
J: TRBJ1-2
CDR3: CASSIEGTGLTLNYGYTF

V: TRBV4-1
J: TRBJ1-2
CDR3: CASSGSGGTDNYGYTF

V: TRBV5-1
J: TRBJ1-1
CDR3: CASSKQVRGTEAFF

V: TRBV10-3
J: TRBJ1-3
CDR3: CAISDSISGNTIYF

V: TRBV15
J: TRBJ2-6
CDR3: CATSRDSVSGANVLTF

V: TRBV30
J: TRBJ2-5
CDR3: CAWGSTGYQETQYF

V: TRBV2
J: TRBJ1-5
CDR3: CASSERNQPQHF

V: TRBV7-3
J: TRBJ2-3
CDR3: CASSLTGGSGDTQYF

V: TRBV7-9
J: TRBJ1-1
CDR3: CASSLAWTDPHEEAFF

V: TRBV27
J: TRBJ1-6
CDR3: CASSSPGQGTPLHF

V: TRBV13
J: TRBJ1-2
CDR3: CASIRGQGQNYGYTF

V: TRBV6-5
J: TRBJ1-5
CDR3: CASTARASGNQPQHF

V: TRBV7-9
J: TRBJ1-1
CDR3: CASSLSAGWVAFF

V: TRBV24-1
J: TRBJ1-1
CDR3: CATSGAGRGQEAFF

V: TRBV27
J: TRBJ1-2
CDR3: CASSFISGTYGYTF

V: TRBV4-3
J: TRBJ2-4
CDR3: CASSQGVGDSNIQYF

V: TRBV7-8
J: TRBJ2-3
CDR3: CASSFRTSGGAVSDTQYF

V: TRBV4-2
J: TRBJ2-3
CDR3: CASRENGADTQYF